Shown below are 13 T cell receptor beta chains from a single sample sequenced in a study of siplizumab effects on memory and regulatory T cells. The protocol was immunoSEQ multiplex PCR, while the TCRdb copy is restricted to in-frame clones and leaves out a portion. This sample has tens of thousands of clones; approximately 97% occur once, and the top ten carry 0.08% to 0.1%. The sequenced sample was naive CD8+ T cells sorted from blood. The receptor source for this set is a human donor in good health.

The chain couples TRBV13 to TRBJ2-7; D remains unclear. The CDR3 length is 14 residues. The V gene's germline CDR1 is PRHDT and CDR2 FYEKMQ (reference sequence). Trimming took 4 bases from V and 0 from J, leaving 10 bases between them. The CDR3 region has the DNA TGTGCCAGCAGCTCGCTGGCGCGCTCCTACGAGCAGTACTTC. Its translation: CASSSLARSYEQYF. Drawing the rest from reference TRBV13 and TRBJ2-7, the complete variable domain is AAGVIQSPRHLIKEKRETATLKCYPIPRHDTVYWYQQGPGQDPQFLISFYEKMQSDKGSIPDRFSAQQFSDYHSELNMSSLELGDSALYFCASSSLARSYEQYFGPGTRLTVT.

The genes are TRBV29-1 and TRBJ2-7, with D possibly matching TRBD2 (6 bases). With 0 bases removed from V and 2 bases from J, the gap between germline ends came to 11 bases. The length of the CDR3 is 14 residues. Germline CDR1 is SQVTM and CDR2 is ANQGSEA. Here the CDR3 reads CSVEDAGTPYEQYF. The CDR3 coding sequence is TGCAGCGTTGAAGATGCGGGGACCCCCTACGAGCAGTACTTC.

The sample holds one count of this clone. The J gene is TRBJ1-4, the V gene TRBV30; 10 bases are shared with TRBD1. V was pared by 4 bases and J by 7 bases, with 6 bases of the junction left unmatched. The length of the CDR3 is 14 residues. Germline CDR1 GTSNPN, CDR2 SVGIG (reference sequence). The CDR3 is CAWTPGQGVEKLFF. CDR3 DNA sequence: TGTGCCTGGACCCCCGGACAGGGGGTTGAAAAACTGTTTTTT.

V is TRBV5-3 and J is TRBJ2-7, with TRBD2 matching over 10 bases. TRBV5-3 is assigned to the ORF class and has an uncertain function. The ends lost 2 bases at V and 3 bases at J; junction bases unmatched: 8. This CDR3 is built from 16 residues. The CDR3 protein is CARSFASGGALYEQYF. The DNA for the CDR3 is TGTGCCAGAAGCTTCGCTAGCGGGGGTGCACTCTACGAGCAGTACTTC.

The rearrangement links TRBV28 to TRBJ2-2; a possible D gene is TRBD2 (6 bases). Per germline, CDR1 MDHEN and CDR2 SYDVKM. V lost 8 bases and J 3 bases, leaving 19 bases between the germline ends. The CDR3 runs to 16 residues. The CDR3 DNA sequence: TGTGCCAGCTGTCAGGCGGGGTCGGGGCACACCGGGGAGCTGTTTTTT. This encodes CASCQAGSGHTGELFF.

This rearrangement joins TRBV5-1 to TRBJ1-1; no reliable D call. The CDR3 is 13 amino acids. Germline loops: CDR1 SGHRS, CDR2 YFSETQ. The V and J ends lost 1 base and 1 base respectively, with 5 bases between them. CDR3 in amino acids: CASSLNWNTEAFF. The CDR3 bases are TGCGCCAGCAGCTTGAACTGGAACACTGAAGCTTTCTTT.

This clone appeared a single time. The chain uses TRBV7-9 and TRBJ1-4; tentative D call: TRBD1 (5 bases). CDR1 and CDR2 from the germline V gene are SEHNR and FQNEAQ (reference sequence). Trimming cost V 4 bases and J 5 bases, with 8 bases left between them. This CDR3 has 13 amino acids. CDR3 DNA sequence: TGTGCCAGCAGCTCTGGGACGAATGAAAAACTGTTTTTT. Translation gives CASSSGTNEKLFF.

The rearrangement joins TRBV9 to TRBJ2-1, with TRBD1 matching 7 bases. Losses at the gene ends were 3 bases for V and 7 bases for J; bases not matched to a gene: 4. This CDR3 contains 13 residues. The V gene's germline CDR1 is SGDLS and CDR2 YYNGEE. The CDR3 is CASSGGQRNEQFF. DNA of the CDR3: TGTGCCAGCAGCGGGGGACAGAGAAATGAGCAGTTCTTC. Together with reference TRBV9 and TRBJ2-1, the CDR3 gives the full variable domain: DSGVTQTPKHLITATGQRVTLRCSPRSGDLSVYWYQQSLDQGLQFLIQYYNGEERAKGNILERFSAQQFPDLHSELNLSSLELGDSALYFCASSGGQRNEQFFGPGTRLTVL.

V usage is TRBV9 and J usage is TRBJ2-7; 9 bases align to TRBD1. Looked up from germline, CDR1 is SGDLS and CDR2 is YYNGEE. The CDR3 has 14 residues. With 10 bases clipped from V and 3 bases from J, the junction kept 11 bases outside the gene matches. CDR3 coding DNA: TGTGCCGGCAACCCGGGACAGGGCCTCTACGAGCAGTACTTC. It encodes CAGNPGQGLYEQYF.

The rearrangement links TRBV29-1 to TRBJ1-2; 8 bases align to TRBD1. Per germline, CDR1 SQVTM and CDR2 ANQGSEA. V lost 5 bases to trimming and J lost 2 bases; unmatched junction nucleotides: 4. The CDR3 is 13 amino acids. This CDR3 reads CSVPTGENYGYTF. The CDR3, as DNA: TGCAGCGTTCCGACAGGGGAGAACTATGGCTACACCTTC.

The DNA of the CDR3 is TGTGCCAGCAGCGTGTCTCCCCACCCGGGGGTAAGCACAGATACGCAGTATTTT. It translates to CASSVSPHPGVSTDTQYF. The rearrangement uses TRBV9 and TRBJ2-3; D possibly corresponds to TRBD2 (6 bases). V was cut by 2 bases and J by 0 bases, with 19 bases left in between. The CDR3 spans 18 residues. Germline CDR1 SGDLS, CDR2 YYNGEE.

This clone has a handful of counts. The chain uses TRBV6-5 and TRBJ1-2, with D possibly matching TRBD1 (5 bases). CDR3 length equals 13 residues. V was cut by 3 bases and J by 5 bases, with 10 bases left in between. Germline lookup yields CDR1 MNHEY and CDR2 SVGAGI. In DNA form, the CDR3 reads TGTGCCAGCAGTTATAACAGGAATTATGGCTACACCTTC. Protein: CASSYNRNYGYTF.

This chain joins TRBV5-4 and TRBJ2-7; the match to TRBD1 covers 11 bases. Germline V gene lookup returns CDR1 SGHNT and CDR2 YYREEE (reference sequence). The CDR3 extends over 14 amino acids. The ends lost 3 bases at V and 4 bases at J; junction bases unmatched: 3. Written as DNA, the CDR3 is TGTGCCAGCAGCTGGGGGACAGGGGGTTACGAGCAGTACTTC. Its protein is CASSWGTGGYEQYF.